A selection of T cell receptor beta chains follows, all from one sample in a study of cytomegalovirus exposure and HLA in healthy donors. Measured with immunoSEQ multiplex PCR; TCRdb has only the in-frame clones, and not every one. The table has fewer than 85,000 clones, 84% seen once. Sequencing input: PBMCs. The receptors were gathered from a man between 65 and 79 years old in good health and CMV-seropositive. The CDR3 runs from the conserved cysteine through the conserved F or W. Each record gives: V gene, clone size, J gene, D gene, CDR3 protein, CDR3 DNA. The D gene is left open where the match is weak. Clone sizes are given selectively: once, few, many, or a class where the clone is expanded.

V gene: TRBV19
clone size: once
J gene: TRBJ2-7
D gene: TRBD1
CDR3 protein: CASSLGTAEYEQYF
CDR3 DNA: TGTGCCAGTAGCCTCGGGACAGCGGAGTACGAGCAGTACTTC

V gene: TRBV5-1
clone size: NA
J gene: TRBJ1-4
D gene: NA
CDR3 protein: CASSLGMDTRNEKLFF
CDR3 DNA: TGCGCCAGCAGCTTAGGGATGGACACGAGAAATGAAAAACTGTTTTTT

V gene: TRBV9
clone size: NA
J gene: TRBJ2-3
D gene: TRBD2
CDR3 protein: CASSVGTSGSTDTQYF
CDR3 DNA: TGTGCCAGCAGCGTAGGGACTAGCGGGAGCACAGATACGCAGTATTTT

V gene: TRBV10-3
clone size: NA
J gene: TRBJ2-2
D gene: NA
CDR3 protein: CAISRDTDTGELFF
CDR3 DNA: TGTGCCATCAGCAGGGACACCGACACCGGGGAGCTGTTTTTT

V gene: TRBV7-9
clone size: few
J gene: TRBJ2-5
D gene: TRBD2
CDR3 protein: CASSPGTSGLQETQYF
CDR3 DNA: TGTGCCAGCAGCCCCGGGACTAGCGGCCTCCAAGAGACCCAGTACTTC

V gene: TRBV29-1
clone size: NA
J gene: TRBJ2-5
D gene: TRBD1
CDR3 protein: CSGGQDPRETQYF
CDR3 DNA: TGCAGCGGGGGACAGGACCCAAGAGAGACCCAGTACTTC

V gene: TRBV19
clone size: NA
J gene: TRBJ2-7
D gene: TRBD1
CDR3 protein: CASSTTGGYEQYF
CDR3 DNA: TGTGCCAGTAGTACGACAGGGGGATACGAGCAGTACTTC

V gene: TRBV6-1
clone size: NA
J gene: TRBJ2-7
D gene: TRBD2
CDR3 protein: CASSSTSGGRQYF
CDR3 DNA: TGTGCCAGCAGTTCGACTAGCGGGGGCCGGCAGTACTTC

V gene: TRBV5-1
clone size: NA
J gene: TRBJ2-5
D gene: NA
CDR3 protein: CASSPPRGRGLETQYF
CDR3 DNA: TGCGCCAGCAGCCCGCCCCGCGGCAGGGGCCTGGAGACCCAGTACTTC

V gene: TRBV5-1
clone size: NA
J gene: TRBJ2-5
D gene: TRBD1
CDR3 protein: CASSWTGQLQETQYF
CDR3 DNA: TGCGCCAGCAGCTGGACGGGACAGCTCCAAGAGACCCAGTACTTC

V gene: TRBV7-9
clone size: NA
J gene: TRBJ1-2
D gene: TRBD1
CDR3 protein: CASSLEGDSSNYGYTF
CDR3 DNA: TGTGCCAGCAGCTTAGAAGGGGACAGTTCTAACTATGGCTACACCTTC

V gene: TRBV6-6
clone size: few
J gene: TRBJ1-2
D gene: TRBD1
CDR3 protein: CASSRQGDGYTF
CDR3 DNA: TGTGCCAGCAGTCGACAGGGGGACGGCTACACCTTC

V gene: TRBV9
clone size: NA
J gene: TRBJ1-4
D gene: NA
CDR3 protein: CASGGSVGEKLFF
CDR3 DNA: TGTGCCAGCGGGGGGAGCGTAGGTGAAAAACTGTTTTTT

V gene: TRBV11-2
clone size: NA
J gene: TRBJ2-1
D gene: NA
CDR3 protein: CASSLDGPRAYNEQFF
CDR3 DNA: TGTGCCAGCAGCTTAGATGGGCCAAGAGCCTACAATGAGCAGTTCTTC

V gene: TRBV7-9
clone size: NA
J gene: TRBJ1-3
D gene: TRBD1
CDR3 protein: CASSSDRVGNTIYF
CDR3 DNA: TGTGCCAGCAGCTCGGACAGGGTTGGAAACACCATATATTTT

V gene: TRBV5-1
clone size: NA
J gene: TRBJ2-3
D gene: NA
CDR3 protein: CASSLDSSGPLSTDTQYF
CDR3 DNA: TGCGCCAGCAGCTTGGATTCGTCTGGGCCCCTTAGCACAGATACGCAGTATTTT

V gene: TRBV5-1
clone size: NA
J gene: TRBJ1-1
D gene: TRBD1
CDR3 protein: CASSPGTGKFEAFF
CDR3 DNA: TGCGCCAGCAGCCCCGGGACAGGGAAATTTGAAGCTTTCTTT

V gene: TRBV19
clone size: NA
J gene: TRBJ2-7
D gene: TRBD1
CDR3 protein: CASSEQGADYEQYF
CDR3 DNA: TGTGCCAGTAGCGAACAGGGGGCGGATTACGAGCAGTACTTC

V gene: TRBV6-5
clone size: NA
J gene: TRBJ2-3
D gene: TRBD1
CDR3 protein: CASSLDRGTDTQYF
CDR3 DNA: TGTGCCAGCAGTTTGGACAGGGGAACAGATACGCAGTATTTT

V gene: TRBV28
clone size: once
J gene: TRBJ2-7
D gene: NA
CDR3 protein: CASSFGTYEQYF
CDR3 DNA: TGTGCCAGCAGTTTTGGGACATACGAGCAGTACTTC

V gene: TRBV27
clone size: NA
J gene: TRBJ2-7
D gene: NA
CDR3 protein: CASSSPLTPYEQYF
CDR3 DNA: TGTGCCAGCAGTTCCCCATTAACCCCCTACGAGCAGTACTTC